The clone carrying this T cell receptor beta chain was counted only a few times. This entry comes from a study of blood T cell repertoires in COVID-19. V lost 4 bases to trimming and J lost 5 bases; unmatched junction nucleotides: 14. The CDR3 length is 17 residues. CDR1 is SGHRS and CDR2 is YFSETQ in the germline V gene. The assay was immunoSEQ multiplex PCR, and TCRdb's table has in-frame clones only and misses some. The profile covers about 160,000 clones, with around four fifths appearing a single time and nearly 4.5% taken by the ten largest. Sequencing was carried out using PBMCs or T cells enriched from blood (not recorded which). This chain joins TRBV5-1 and TRBJ2-5, with 10 bases matching TRBD1. The receptor was derived from a woman aged 45-65 years who had recovered from COVID-19. CDR3 DNA: TGCGCCAGCAGCCTTTCTCTTCCGGGACAGGGGCTGGAGACCCAGTACTTC. It codes for CASSLSLPGQGLETQYF.